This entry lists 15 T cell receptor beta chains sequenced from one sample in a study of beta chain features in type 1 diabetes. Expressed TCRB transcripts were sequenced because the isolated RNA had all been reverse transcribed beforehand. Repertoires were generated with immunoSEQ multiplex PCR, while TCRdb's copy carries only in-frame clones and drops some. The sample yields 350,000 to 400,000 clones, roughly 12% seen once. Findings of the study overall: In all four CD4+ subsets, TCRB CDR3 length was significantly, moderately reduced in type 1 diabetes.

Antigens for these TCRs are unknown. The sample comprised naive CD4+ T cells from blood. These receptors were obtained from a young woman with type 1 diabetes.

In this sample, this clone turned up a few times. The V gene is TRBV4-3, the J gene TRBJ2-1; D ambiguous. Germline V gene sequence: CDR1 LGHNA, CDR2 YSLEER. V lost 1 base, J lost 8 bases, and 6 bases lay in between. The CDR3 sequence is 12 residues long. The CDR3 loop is CASSQAPDEQFF. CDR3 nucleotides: TGCGCCAGCAGCCAAGCCCCGGATGAGCAGTTCTTC.

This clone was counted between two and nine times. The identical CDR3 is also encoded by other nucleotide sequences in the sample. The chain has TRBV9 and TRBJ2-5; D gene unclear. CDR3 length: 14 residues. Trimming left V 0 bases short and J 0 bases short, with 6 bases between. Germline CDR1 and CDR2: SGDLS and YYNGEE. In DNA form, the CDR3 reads TGTGCCAGCAGCGTAGGGCAGTACCAAGAGACCCAGTACTTC. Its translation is CASSVGQYQETQYF.

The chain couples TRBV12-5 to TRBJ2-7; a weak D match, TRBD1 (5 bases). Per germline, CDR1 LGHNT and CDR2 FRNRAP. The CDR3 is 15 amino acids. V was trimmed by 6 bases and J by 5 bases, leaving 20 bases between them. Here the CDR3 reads CASGGAAVKIHEQYF. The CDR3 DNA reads TGTGCTAGTGGAGGGGCTGCCGTGAAGATCCACGAGCAGTACTTC.

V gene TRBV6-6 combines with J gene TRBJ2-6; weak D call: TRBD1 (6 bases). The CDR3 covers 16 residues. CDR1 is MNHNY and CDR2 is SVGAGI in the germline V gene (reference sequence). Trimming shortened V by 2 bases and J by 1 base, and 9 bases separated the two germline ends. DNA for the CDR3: TGTGCCAGCAGTTACCCAGGGGCTTCTGGGGCCAACGTCCTGACTTTC. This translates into CASSYPGASGANVLTF.

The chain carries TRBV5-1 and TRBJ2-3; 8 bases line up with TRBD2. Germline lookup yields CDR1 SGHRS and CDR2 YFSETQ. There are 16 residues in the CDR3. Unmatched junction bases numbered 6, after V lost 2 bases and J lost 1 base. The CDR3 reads CASSFGRAPRTDTQYF. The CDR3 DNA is TGCGCCAGCAGCTTCGGGAGGGCCCCCCGCACAGATACGCAGTATTTT.

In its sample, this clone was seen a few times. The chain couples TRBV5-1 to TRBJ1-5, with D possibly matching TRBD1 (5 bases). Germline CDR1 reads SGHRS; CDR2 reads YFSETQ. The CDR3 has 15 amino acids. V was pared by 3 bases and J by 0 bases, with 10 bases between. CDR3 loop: CASSWGTDSNQPQHF. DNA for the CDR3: TGCGCCAGCAGCTGGGGGACTGATAGCAATCAGCCCCAGCATTTT.

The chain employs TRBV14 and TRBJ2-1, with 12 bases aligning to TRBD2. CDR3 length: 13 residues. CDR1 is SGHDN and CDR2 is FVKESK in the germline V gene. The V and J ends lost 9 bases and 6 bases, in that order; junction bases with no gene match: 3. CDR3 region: CASLAGGGNEQFF. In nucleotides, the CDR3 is TGTGCCAGTCTAGCGGGAGGGGGCAATGAGCAGTTCTTC.

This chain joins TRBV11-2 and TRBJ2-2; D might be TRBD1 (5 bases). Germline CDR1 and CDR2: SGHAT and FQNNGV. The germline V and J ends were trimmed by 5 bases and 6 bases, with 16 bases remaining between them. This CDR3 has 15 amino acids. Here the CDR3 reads CASSPAGPSAGELFF. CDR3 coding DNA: TGTGCCAGCAGCCCCGCAGGGCCCTCCGCCGGGGAGCTGTTTTTT.

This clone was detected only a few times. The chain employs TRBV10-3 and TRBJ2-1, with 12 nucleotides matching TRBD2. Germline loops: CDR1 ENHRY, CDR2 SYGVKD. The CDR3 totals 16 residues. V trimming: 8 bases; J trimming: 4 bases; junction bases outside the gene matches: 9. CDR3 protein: CAISPRLAGEYNEQFF. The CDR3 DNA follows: TGTGCCATCTCCCCCCGACTAGCGGGAGAATACAATGAGCAGTTCTTC.

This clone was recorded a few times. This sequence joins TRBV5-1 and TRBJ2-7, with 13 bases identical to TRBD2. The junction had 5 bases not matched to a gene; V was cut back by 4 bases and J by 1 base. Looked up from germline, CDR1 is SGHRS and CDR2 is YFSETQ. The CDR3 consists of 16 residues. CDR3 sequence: CASSPTSGRGSYEQYF. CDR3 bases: TGCGCCAGCAGCCCCACTAGCGGGAGGGGATCCTACGAGCAGTACTTC.

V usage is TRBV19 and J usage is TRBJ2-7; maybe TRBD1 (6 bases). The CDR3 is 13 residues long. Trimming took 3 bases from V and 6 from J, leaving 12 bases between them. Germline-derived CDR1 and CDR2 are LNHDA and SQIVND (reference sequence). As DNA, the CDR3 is TGTGCCAGTAGTATCATAGGGGGTGGCGAGCAGTACTTC. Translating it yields CASSIIGGGEQYF.

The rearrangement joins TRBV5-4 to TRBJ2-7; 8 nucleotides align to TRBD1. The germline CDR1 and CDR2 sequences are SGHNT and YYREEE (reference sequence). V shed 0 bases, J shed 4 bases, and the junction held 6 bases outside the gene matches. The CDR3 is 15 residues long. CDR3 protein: CASSLEGTGPYEQYF. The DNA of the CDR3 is TGTGCCAGCAGCTTGGAAGGGACAGGACCGTACGAGCAGTACTTC. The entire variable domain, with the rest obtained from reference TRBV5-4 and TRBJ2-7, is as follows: ETGVTQSPTHLIKTRGQQVTLRCSSQSGHNTVSWYQQALGQGPQFIFQYYREEENGRGNFPPRFSGLQFPNYSSELNVNALELDDSALYLCASSLEGTGPYEQYFGPGTRLTVT.

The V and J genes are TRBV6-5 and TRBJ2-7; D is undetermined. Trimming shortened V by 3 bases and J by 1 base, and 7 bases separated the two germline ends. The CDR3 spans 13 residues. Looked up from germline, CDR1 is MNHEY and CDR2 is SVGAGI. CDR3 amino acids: CASSYSRSYEQYF. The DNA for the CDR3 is TGTGCCAGCAGTTATTCCAGGTCCTACGAGCAGTACTTC.

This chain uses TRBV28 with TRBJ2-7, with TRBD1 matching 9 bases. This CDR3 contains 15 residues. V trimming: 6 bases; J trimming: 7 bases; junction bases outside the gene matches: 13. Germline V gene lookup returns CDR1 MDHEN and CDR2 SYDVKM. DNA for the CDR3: TGTGCCAGCAGCCCCCCGACAGGGGGAATAGGTGAGCAGTACTTC. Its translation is CASSPPTGGIGEQYF. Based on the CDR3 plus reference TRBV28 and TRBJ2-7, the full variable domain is DVKVTQSSRYLVKRTGEKVFLECVQDMDHENMFWYRQDPGLGLRLIYFSYDVKMKEKGDIPEGYSVSREKKERFSLILESASTNQTSMYLCASSPPTGGIGEQYFGPGTRLTVT.

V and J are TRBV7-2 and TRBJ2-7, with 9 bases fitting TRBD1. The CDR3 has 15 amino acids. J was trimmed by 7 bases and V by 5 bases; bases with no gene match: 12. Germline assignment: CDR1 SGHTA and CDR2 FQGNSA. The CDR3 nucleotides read TGTGCCAGCAGCCCCCCGGACAGGGGCTCACCAGAGCAGTACTTC. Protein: CASSPPDRGSPEQYF.